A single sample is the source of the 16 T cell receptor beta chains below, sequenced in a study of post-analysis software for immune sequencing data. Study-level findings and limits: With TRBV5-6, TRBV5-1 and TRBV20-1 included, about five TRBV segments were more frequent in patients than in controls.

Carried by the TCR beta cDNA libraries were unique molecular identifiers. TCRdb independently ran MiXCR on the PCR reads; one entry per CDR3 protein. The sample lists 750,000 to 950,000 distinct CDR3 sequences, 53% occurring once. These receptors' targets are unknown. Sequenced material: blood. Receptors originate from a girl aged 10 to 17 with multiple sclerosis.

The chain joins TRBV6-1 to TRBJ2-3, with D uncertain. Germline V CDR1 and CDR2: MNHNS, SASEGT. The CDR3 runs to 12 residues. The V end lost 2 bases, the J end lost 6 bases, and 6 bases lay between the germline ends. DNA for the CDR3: TGTGCCAGCAGTGAATACGTGGATACGCAGTATTTT. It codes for CASSEYVDTQYF.

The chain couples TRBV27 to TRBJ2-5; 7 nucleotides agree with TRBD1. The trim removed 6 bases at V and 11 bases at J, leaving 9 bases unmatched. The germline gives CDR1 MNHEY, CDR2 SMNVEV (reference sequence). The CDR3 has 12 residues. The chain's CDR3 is CASRGQSNEQYF. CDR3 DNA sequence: TGTGCCAGCAGGGGACAGTCCAATGAGCAGTACTTC.

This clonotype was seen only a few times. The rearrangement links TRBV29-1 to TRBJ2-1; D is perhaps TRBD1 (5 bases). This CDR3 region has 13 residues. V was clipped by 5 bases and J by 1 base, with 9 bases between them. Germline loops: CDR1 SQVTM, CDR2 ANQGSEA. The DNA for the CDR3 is TGCAGCGTTCCAGGGTGGTCCTACAATGAGCAGTTCTTC. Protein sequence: CSVPGWSYNEQFF.

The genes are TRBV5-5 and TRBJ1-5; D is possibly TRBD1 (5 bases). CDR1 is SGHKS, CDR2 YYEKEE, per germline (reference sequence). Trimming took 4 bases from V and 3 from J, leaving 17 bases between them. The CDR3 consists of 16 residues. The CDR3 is CASSVRGGIANQPQHF. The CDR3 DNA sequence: TGTGCCAGCAGCGTGAGGGGAGGAATTGCCAATCAGCCCCAGCATTTT.

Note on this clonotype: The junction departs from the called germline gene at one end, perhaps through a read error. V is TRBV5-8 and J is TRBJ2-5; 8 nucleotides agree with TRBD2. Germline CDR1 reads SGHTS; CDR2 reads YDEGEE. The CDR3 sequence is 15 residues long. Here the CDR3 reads CASSLDGTRGETQYF. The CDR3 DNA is TGCGCCAGCAGCTTGGATGGGACTAGGGGGGAGACCCAGTACTTC.

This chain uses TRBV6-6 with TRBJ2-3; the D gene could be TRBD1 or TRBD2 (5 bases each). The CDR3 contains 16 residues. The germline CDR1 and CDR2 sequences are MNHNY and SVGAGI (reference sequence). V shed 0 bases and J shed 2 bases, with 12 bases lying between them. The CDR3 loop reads CASSYSERGYTDTQYF. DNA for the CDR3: TGTGCCAGCAGTTACTCGGAGAGGGGATACACAGATACGCAGTATTTT.

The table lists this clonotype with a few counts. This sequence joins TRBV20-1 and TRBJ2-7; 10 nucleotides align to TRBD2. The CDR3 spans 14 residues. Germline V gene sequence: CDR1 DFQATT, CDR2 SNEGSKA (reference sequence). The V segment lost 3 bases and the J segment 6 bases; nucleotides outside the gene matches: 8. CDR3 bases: TGCAGTGCTAGGCAGCGGGAGGGCCCTCGCGAGCAGTACTTC. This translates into CSARQREGPREQYF.

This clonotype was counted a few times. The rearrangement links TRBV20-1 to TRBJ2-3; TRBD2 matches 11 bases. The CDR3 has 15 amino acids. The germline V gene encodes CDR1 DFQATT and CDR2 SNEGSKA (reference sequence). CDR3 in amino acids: CGVAGGIRYTDTQYF. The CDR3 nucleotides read TGCGGAGTAGCGGGGGGGATTAGGTACACAGATACGCAGTATTTT.

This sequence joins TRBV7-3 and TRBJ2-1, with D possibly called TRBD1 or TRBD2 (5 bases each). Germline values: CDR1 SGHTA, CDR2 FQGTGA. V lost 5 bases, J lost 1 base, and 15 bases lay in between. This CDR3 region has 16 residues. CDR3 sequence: CASSPLGERSYNEQFF. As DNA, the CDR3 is TGTGCCAGCAGCCCATTGGGGGAGCGGTCCTACAATGAGCAGTTCTTC.

The CDR3 is CASSLTRAGTNYNEQFF. In nucleotides, the CDR3 is TGTGCCAGCAGCTTGACTAGGGCCGGGACCAATTACAATGAGCAGTTCTTC. This chain uses TRBV5-4 with TRBJ2-1; possibly TRBD1 or TRBD2 for D (5 bases each). Germline loops: CDR1 SGHNT, CDR2 YYREEE (reference sequence). The CDR3 has 17 residues. Trimming stripped 1 base from V and 4 bases from J, with 18 bases between.

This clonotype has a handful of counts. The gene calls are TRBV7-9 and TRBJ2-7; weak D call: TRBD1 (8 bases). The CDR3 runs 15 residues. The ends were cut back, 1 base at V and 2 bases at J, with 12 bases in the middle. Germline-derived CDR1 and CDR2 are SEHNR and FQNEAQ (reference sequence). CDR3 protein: CASSLDRGGPYEQYF. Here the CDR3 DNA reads TGTGCCAGCAGCTTAGACAGGGGGGGACCCTACGAGCAGTACTTC. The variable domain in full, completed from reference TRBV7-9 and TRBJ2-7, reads DTGVSQNPRHKITKRGQNVTFRCDPISEHNRLYWYRQTLGQGPEFLTYFQNEAQLEKSRLLSDRFSAERPKGSFSTLEIQRTEQGDSAMYLCASSLDRGGPYEQYFGPGTRLTVT.

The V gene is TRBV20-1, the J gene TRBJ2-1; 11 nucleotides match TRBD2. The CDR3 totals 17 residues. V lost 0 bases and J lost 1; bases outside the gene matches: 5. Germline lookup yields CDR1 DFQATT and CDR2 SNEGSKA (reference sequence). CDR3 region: CSARDIRTSGSYNEQFF. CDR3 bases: TGCAGTGCTAGAGATATCCGGACTAGCGGGTCCTACAATGAGCAGTTCTTC.

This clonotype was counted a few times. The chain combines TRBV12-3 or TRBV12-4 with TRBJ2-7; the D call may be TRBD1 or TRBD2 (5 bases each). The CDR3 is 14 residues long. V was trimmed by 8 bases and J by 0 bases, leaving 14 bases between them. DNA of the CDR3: TGTGCCAGCTCGGGGCACCTTCTCTCCTACGAGCAGTACTTC. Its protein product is CASSGHLLSYEQYF.

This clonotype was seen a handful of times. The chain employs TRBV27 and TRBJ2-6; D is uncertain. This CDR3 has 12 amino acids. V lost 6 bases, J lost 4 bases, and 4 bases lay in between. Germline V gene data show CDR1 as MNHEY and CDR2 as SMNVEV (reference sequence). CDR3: CASRTGANVLTF. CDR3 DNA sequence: TGTGCCAGCAGGACGGGGGCCAACGTCCTGACTTTC.

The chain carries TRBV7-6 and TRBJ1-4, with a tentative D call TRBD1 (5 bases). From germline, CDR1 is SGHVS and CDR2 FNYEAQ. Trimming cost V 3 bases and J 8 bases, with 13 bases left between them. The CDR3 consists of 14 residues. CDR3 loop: CASSLQARGEKLFF. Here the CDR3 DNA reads TGTGCCAGCAGCTTGCAGGCCCGGGGGGAAAAACTGTTTTTT. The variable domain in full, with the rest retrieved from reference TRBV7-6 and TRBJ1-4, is GAGVSQSPRYKVTKRGQDVALRCDPISGHVSLYWYRQALGQGPEFLTYFNYEAQQDKSGLPNDRFSAERPEGSISTLTIQRTEQRDSAMYRCASSLQARGEKLFFGSGTQLSVL.

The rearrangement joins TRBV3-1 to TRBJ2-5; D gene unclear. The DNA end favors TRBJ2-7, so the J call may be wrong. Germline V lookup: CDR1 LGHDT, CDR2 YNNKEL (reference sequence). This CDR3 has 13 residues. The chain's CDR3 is CASSSRHNYEQYF. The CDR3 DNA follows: TGTGCCAGCAGCTCCAGGCATAACTACGAGCAGTACTTC.